This passage covers 29 T cell receptor beta chains from one sample sequenced in a study of blood T cell repertoires in COVID-19. The method was immunoSEQ multiplex PCR; TCRdb's version includes in-frame clones alone and lacks a portion of them. The table records roughly 38,000 clones, approximately 89% of them present only once. Sequenced: peripheral blood. Receptors originate from a woman in her sixties or seventies with acute or convalescent COVID-19.

The genes are TRBV28 and TRBJ2-7; D possibly corresponds to TRBD2 (5 bases). Germline assignment: CDR1 MDHEN and CDR2 SYDVKM. V lost 5 bases, J lost 3 bases, and 11 bases lay in between. The CDR3 is 13 amino acids. The CDR3 region has the DNA TGTGCCAGCAGTAGCGGTCCTTACTACGAGCAGTACGTC. Translated, it gives CASSSGPYYEQYV.

The chain combines TRBV30 with TRBJ2-2; 8 positions agree with TRBD2. The trim removed 1 base at V and 1 base at J, leaving 2 bases unmatched. Germline CDR1 GTSNPN, CDR2 SVGIG (reference sequence). This CDR3 comprises 15 residues. The CDR3 reads CAWSELAGNTGELFF. The CDR3 DNA sequence: TGTGCCTGGAGTGAGCTAGCGGGGAACACCGGGGAGCTGTTTTTT. The full variable domain, rest sourced from reference TRBV30 and TRBJ2-2, is SQTIHQWPATLVQPVGSPLSLECTVEGTSNPNLYWYRQAAGRGLQLLFYSVGIGQISSEVPQNLSASRPQDRQFILSSKKLLLSDSGFYLCAWSELAGNTGELFFGEGSRLTVL.

V is TRBV24-1 and J is TRBJ1-2; perhaps TRBD1 as D (6 bases). Germline V gene data show CDR1 as KGHDR and CDR2 as SFDVKD. Trimming removed 7 bases from V and 7 bases from J, with 15 bases in between. This CDR3 region has 13 residues. The CDR3 DNA is TGTGCCACCAGGAAGTCGACAGGAGCTGGCTACACCTTC. The encoded protein is CATRKSTGAGYTF.

This clone was seen only a few times. The J gene is TRBJ2-2, the V gene TRBV7-3; weak D call: TRBD2 (6 bases). V dropped 0 bases and J dropped 4 bases, with 18 bases sitting between them. The CDR3 sequence is 18 residues long. Germline values: CDR1 SGHTA, CDR2 FQGTGA. The CDR3 here is CASSLTLVASASTGELFF. For the CDR3, the DNA is TGTGCCAGCAGCTTAACGTTGGTAGCTAGCGCGAGCACCGGGGAGCTGTTTTTT.

V usage is TRBV5-1 and J usage is TRBJ2-6; 9 bases fit TRBD2. With 4 bases clipped from V and 2 bases from J, the junction kept 10 bases outside the gene matches. Germline values: CDR1 SGHRS, CDR2 YFSETQ. This CDR3 spans 18 amino acids. The CDR3 sequence is CASSPIAGEATGANVLTF. CDR3 DNA sequence: TGCGCCAGCAGCCCTATAGCGGGGGAGGCAACTGGGGCCAACGTCCTGACTTTC.

The rearrangement joins TRBV11-3 to TRBJ2-1, with 7 bases aligning to TRBD2. Germline V lookup: CDR1 SGHNT, CDR2 YENEEA. The CDR3 covers 13 residues. The V gene end was trimmed by 5 bases and the J gene end by 6 bases; junction bases not matched to a gene: 4. This CDR3 reads CASSPRGVNEQFF. DNA for the CDR3: TGTGCCAGCAGCCCCCGGGGGGTCAATGAGCAGTTCTTC. Drawing the rest from reference TRBV11-3 and TRBJ2-1, the complete variable domain is EAGVVQSPRYKIIEKKQPVAFWCNPISGHNTLYWYLQNLGQGPELLIRYENEEAVDDSQLPKDRFSAERLKGVDSTLKIQPAELGDSAVYLCASSPRGVNEQFFGPGTRLTVL.

The chain carries TRBV9 and TRBJ1-3; perhaps TRBD1 as D (6 bases). The germline V gene encodes CDR1 SGDLS and CDR2 YYNGEE. The V end lost 4 bases, the J end lost 3 bases, and 14 bases lay between the germline ends. This CDR3 has 15 amino acids. CDR3: CASSQQGNDGNTIYF. The DNA for the CDR3 is TGTGCCAGCAGCCAGCAGGGGAATGATGGAAACACCATATATTTT. Combining the CDR3 with reference TRBV9 and TRBJ1-3 gives the whole variable domain DSGVTQTPKHLITATGQRVTLRCSPRSGDLSVYWYQQSLDQGLQFLIQYYNGEERAKGNILERFSAQQFPDLHSELNLSSLELGDSALYFCASSQQGNDGNTIYFGEGSWLTVV.

The J gene is TRBJ2-4, the V gene TRBV5-1, with 7 positions matching TRBD1. The CDR3 runs to 13 residues. Germline values: CDR1 SGHRS, CDR2 YFSETQ. V gave up 4 bases and J gave up 8 bases; unmatched junction bases: 6. DNA for the CDR3: TGCGCCAGCAGCGAAGACAGGGTAGACATTCAGTACTTC. Its translation: CASSEDRVDIQYF.

The V gene is TRBV3-1 (or the pseudogene TRBV3-2), the J gene TRBJ1-6; possibly TRBD1 for D (5 bases). The germline V gene encodes CDR1 LGHDT and CDR2 YNNKEL (reference sequence). V was shortened by 1 base and J by 13 bases, with 20 bases between the two germline ends. This CDR3 is 16 amino acids long. The CDR3 DNA is TGTGCCAGCAGCCAAGGGGGCGAGACACGGGTTTTGCCCCTCCACTTT. Translation gives CASSQGGETRVLPLHF.

The chain has TRBV6-2 or TRBV6-3 and TRBJ2-5, with D tentatively TRBD2 (6 bases). V was shortened by 2 bases and J by 5 bases, with 21 bases between the two germline ends. The CDR3 loop spans 17 amino acids. From germline, CDR1 is MNHEY and CDR2 SVGEGT. DNA for the CDR3: TGTGCCAGCAGTTACCCCCCGCGGGGAAAGAATCGGGAGACCCAGTACTTC. It specifies CASSYPPRGKNRETQYF.

The CDR3 DNA reads TGTGCCAGCAGCTTAGCGATGCGGACTGAAGCTTTCTTT. This gives the protein CASSLAMRTEAFF. V and J are TRBV7-8 and TRBJ1-1; no reliable D call. The CDR3 spans 13 residues. V lost 0 bases, J lost 5 bases, and 7 bases lay in between. Germline assignment: CDR1 SGHVS and CDR2 FQNEAQ.

The V gene is TRBV15, the J gene TRBJ2-4, with D possibly TRBD1 on 5 matching bases. CDR3 length equals 16 residues. Germline V gene data show CDR1 as LNHNV and CDR2 as YYDKDF (reference sequence). V was trimmed by 5 bases and J by 1 base, leaving 15 bases between them. The CDR3 loop reads CATSQDKSRAKNIQYF. The CDR3 DNA reads TGTGCCACCAGCCAGGACAAAAGCAGGGCCAAAAACATTCAGTACTTC.

The rearrangement joins TRBV6-5 to TRBJ1-4; D is perhaps TRBD1 (5 bases). The CDR3 sequence is 15 residues long. Trimming stripped 7 bases from V and 2 bases from J, with 14 bases between. Germline V gene data show CDR1 as MNHEY and CDR2 as SVGAGI. Written as DNA, the CDR3 is TGTGCCAGCAAAACGACAGACGGTACTAATGAAAAACTGTTTTTT. Protein sequence: CASKTTDGTNEKLFF.

In this sample, this clone turned up once. The rearrangement links TRBV6-5 to TRBJ1-4; 7 positions agree with TRBD1. With 4 bases clipped from V and 12 bases from J, the junction kept 5 bases outside the gene matches. CDR3 size: 12 residues. CDR1 and CDR2 (germline): MNHEY, SVGAGI. The CDR3, as DNA: TGTGCCAGCAGTTGGGACAGTCGTGAACTGTTTTTT. Protein sequence: CASSWDSRELFF.

The J gene is TRBJ2-6, the V gene TRBV4-3; unclear D gene. Germline CDR1 reads LGHNA; CDR2 reads YSLEER. This CDR3 is built from 15 residues. V gave up 4 bases and J gave up 1 base, with 8 bases separating them. The CDR3 nucleotides read TGCGCCAGCAGCCTCGTCGGGTCTGGGGCCAACGTCCTGACTTTC. Translating gives CASSLVGSGANVLTF.

The CDR3 nucleotides are TGTGCCTGGAGTTTACAGGCGGGGGGAAACACCATATATTTT. Translation gives CAWSLQAGGNTIYF. The rearrangement joins TRBV30 to TRBJ1-3; D might be TRBD1 (5 bases). Germline CDR1 and CDR2: GTSNPN and SVGIG (reference sequence). V was clipped by 2 bases and J by 4 bases, with 12 bases between them. CDR3 size: 14 residues.

The chain carries TRBV3-1 (or the pseudogene TRBV3-2) and TRBJ2-5, with a tentative D call TRBD2 (5 bases). This CDR3 is 14 amino acids long. V was shortened by 4 bases and J by 1 base, with 10 bases between the two germline ends. The germline CDR1 and CDR2 sequences are LGHDT and YNNKEL (reference sequence). The CDR3 DNA follows: TGTGCCAGCAGCCGCGGGCAGTTCCAAGAGACCCAGTACTTC. As protein: CASSRGQFQETQYF.

V gene TRBV21-1 combines with J gene TRBJ2-5; the table's D call, TRBD2, has no DNA check behind it. TRBV21-1 is reported as a pseudogene. The CDR3 runs to 16 residues. The CDR3 DNA reads TGTGCCAGCAGCAAAGCGGCAGCGGGGGGGCTGGAGACCCAGTACTTC. Its translation: CASSKAAAGGLETQYF.

The gene calls are TRBV24-1 and TRBJ1-5; D unclear. The CDR3 contains 14 residues. V lost 5 bases and J 6 bases, leaving 13 bases between the germline ends. The V gene's germline CDR1 is KGHDR and CDR2 SFDVKD. The CDR3: CATSGEGRLQPQHF. CDR3 DNA sequence: TGTGCCACCAGTGGAGAGGGAAGGCTTCAGCCCCAGCATTTT.

CDR3 protein: CASTKIRDETQYF. The CDR3 DNA sequence: TGTGCCAGCACCAAAATCAGGGATGAGACCCAGTACTTC. The rearrangement uses TRBV6-5 and TRBJ2-5, with a tentative D call TRBD1 (5 bases). Trimming cost V 7 bases and J 5 bases, with 14 bases left between them. The CDR3 is made up of 13 amino acids. Germline V gene sequence: CDR1 MNHEY, CDR2 SVGAGI.

The chain carries TRBV5-5 and TRBJ1-1; TRBD1 might be the D (5 bases). The germline V gene encodes CDR1 SGHKS and CDR2 YYEKEE (reference sequence). The V and J ends lost 3 bases and 4 bases respectively, with 13 bases between them. The CDR3 is made up of 14 amino acids. The CDR3 region has the DNA TGTGCCAGCAGCTACGCAGGGAGGGGCACTGAAGCTTTCTTT. Translation gives CASSYAGRGTEAFF.

This clone was recorded only once. The chain carries TRBV7-2 and TRBJ2-3; 15 bases align to TRBD2. The CDR3 has 17 amino acids. Germline CDR1 SGHTA, CDR2 FQGNSA. The V segment lost 3 bases and the J segment 6 bases; nucleotides outside the gene matches: 7. The CDR3 loop reads CASSLAGTSGRRDTQYF. Written as DNA, the CDR3 is TGTGCCAGCAGCTTGGCCGGGACTAGCGGGAGGAGGGATACGCAGTATTTT. The full variable domain, completed using reference TRBV7-2 and TRBJ2-3, is GAGVSQSPSNKVTEKGKDVELRCDPISGHTALYWYRQSLGQGLEFLIYFQGNSAPDKSGLPSDRFSAERTGGSVSTLTIQRTQQEDSAVYLCASSLAGTSGRRDTQYFGPGTRLTVL.

V gene TRBV15 combines with J gene TRBJ2-7, with 13 positions matching TRBD2. This CDR3 contains 16 residues. Trimming at V came to 2 bases and at J to 6 bases, leaving 7 bases not matched to a gene. Germline lookup yields CDR1 LNHNV and CDR2 YYDKDF (reference sequence). CDR3 residues: CATSRQPGLAGFEQYV. The CDR3, as DNA: TGTGCCACCAGCAGACAACCGGGACTAGCGGGGTTCGAGCAGTACGTC.

V usage is TRBV5-1 and J usage is TRBJ1-1; 8 bases align to TRBD1. Germline CDR1 is SGHRS and CDR2 is YFSETQ. V shed 4 bases, J shed 0 bases, and the junction held 5 bases outside the gene matches. The CDR3 sequence is 15 residues long. The CDR3 DNA sequence: TGCGCCAGCAGCGCGGGACAGGTGATGAACACTGAAGCTTTCTTT. Its protein product is CASSAGQVMNTEAFF. Combining the CDR3 with reference TRBV5-1 and TRBJ1-1 gives the whole variable domain KAGVTQTPRYLIKTRGQQVTLSCSPISGHRSVSWYQQTPGQGLQFLFEYFSETQRNKGNFPGRFSGRQFSNSRSEMNVSTLELGDSALYLCASSAGQVMNTEAFFGQGTRLTVV.

V and J are TRBV7-9 and TRBJ2-1; 15 nucleotides line up with TRBD2. V lost 5 bases, J lost 10 bases, and 18 bases stayed unmatched. Looked up from germline, CDR1 is SEHNR and CDR2 is FQNEAQ (reference sequence). This CDR3 comprises 19 residues. For the CDR3, the DNA is TGTGCCAGCAGCGGTCCGGGACTAGCGGGAGGCCAGACAAATAGCGAGCAGTTCTTC. As protein: CASSGPGLAGGQTNSEQFF. Full variable domain (rest looked up from reference TRBV7-9 and TRBJ2-1): DTGVSQNPRHKITKRGQNVTFRCDPISEHNRLYWYRQTLGQGPEFLTYFQNEAQLEKSRLLSDRFSAERPKGSFSTLEIQRTEQGDSAMYLCASSGPGLAGGQTNSEQFFGPGTRLTVL.

In this sample, this clone is medium-sized. The rearrangement uses TRBV19 and TRBJ2-1; D is perhaps TRBD1 (6 bases). V lost 1 base, J lost 6 bases, and 10 bases lay in between. The germline V gene encodes CDR1 LNHDA and CDR2 SQIVND (reference sequence). This CDR3 has 14 amino acids. The DNA for the CDR3 is TGTGCCAGTAGTATAGGGGGACAACCCAATGAGCAGTTCTTC. Protein: CASSIGGQPNEQFF.

V is TRBV7-2 and J is TRBJ1-2; 7 bases are a match to TRBD1. The junction had 8 bases not matched to a gene; V was cut back by 3 bases and J by 1 base. Germline CDR1 and CDR2: SGHTA and FQGNSA. This CDR3 region has 16 residues. The CDR3 loop reads CASSFTATGSNYGYTF. CDR3 DNA sequence: TGTGCCAGCAGCTTTACGGCGACAGGGAGTAACTATGGCTACACCTTC.

This clone turned up a few times. In DNA form, the CDR3 reads TGTGCCAGCAGTGAATTCGGGACAGGGACTAATGAAAAACTGTTTTTT. Protein sequence: CASSEFGTGTNEKLFF. V and J are TRBV6-1 and TRBJ1-4; 9 positions match TRBD1. CDR1 is MNHNS, CDR2 SASEGT, per germline. The J segment lost 2 bases and the V segment lost 2 bases, leaving 3 bases of the junction unmatched. The length of the CDR3 is 16 residues.

Concerning this clone: Compared with germline, one end of the junction differs, possibly owing to a read error. The V gene is TRBV7-7, the J gene TRBJ2-5; 10 bases match TRBD2. This CDR3 spans 15 amino acids. The germline V gene has CDR1 SSHAT and CDR2 FNYEAQ (reference sequence). CDR3 sequence: CASSLGPSGSQTQYF. CDR3 sequence (DNA): TGTGCTAGCAGCTTAGGGCCTAGCGGGAGCCAGACCCAGTACTTC.